This TCR beta chain was found in a study of T cells in narcolepsy. The germline gives CDR1 SGHRS, CDR2 YFSETQ. This CDR3 has 18 residues. The ends were cut back, 0 bases at V and 6 bases at J, with 19 bases in the middle. In this sample, this clone is medium-sized. What it recognizes is unknown. Method: immunoSEQ multiplex PCR; TCRdb's copy keeps in-frame clones and lacks some. The repertoire holds 26,000 or so clones, with approximately 89% as singletons. Study-wide findings and caveats: Healthy controls reportedly lacked the autoreactive clonotypes serially found in patients' blood. No autoreactive T cell clone sequences appeared in some memory CD4+ repertoires. Same-patient CSF and blood CD4+ T cell clonotypes included HCRT-specific and TRIB2-specific autoreactive ones.

The sequence derives from a human donor with narcolepsy. V gene TRBV5-1 combines with J gene TRBJ1-6; D is uncertain. Specimen: CD45RA- memory CD4+ T cells from PBMCs. The CDR3 protein is CASSLARHPRVINSPLHF. The CDR3 region has the DNA TGCGCCAGCAGCTTGGCCCGACACCCTCGGGTGATTAATTCACCCCTCCACTTT.